This T cell receptor (beta chain) was found in a study of low-dose radiotherapy and immunotherapy resistance in tumors. Primers targeting TRAV and TRBV primed first-strand cDNA, covering alpha and beta chains. Both a constant-region primer and a V-primer adapter served to amplify TCRs across around 20 PCR cycles. Via MiXCR, TCRdb re-called the reads, giving one row per CDR3 protein. The sample lists some 57,000 distinct CDR3 sequences, under 30% occurring once. This clonotype was seen many times. The CDR3 sequence is 13 residues long. Germline assignment: CDR1 SNHLY and CDR2 FYNNEI. Trimming took 6 bases from V and 7 from J, leaving 16 bases between them. Regarding time point: before trial treatment.

This receptor was identified in a male donor with prostate cancer. The input for sequencing was PBMCs, taken before treatment. The V and J genes are TRBV2 and TRBJ2-7; unclear D gene. As DNA, the CDR3 is TGTGCCAGCAGCCCCGAGCTGATGGGGGAGCAGTACTTC. Protein: CASSPELMGEQYF.